The 5 T cell receptor beta chains in this list originate from one sample, sequenced in a study of metastatic and nonmetastatic thyroid tumors. Using MiXCR, TCRdb reanalyzed the PCR reads. The sample lists around 22,000 clones, approximately 23% occurring once. Every patient was untreated before thyroid surgery. Input material: tumor tissue. These receptors were taken from a female donor with papillary thyroid cancer or a benign thyroid nodule (not recorded which). Some clones in this sample may be carry-over from other donors' samples.

The sample holds many counts of this clone. The chain is built from TRBV20-1 and TRBJ2-7; a weak D match, TRBD1 (5 bases). The CDR3 consists of 13 residues. V dropped 1 base and J dropped 3 bases, with 10 bases sitting between them. Germline values: CDR1 DFQATT, CDR2 SNEGSKA (reference sequence). CDR3 coding DNA: TGCAGTGCTAGAGGACAGAGCGACTACGAGCAGTACTTC. It is translated as CSARGQSDYEQYF.

This clone has a handful of counts. The chain is built from TRBV20-1 and TRBJ1-4, with D unresolved. Between the trimmed V and J ends, which lost 6 bases and 4 bases, there was a span of 6 bases. This CDR3 region has 11 residues. Germline lookup yields CDR1 DFQATT and CDR2 SNEGSKA (reference sequence). The CDR3, as DNA: TGCAGTGCCGTGGGTAATGAAAAACTGTTTTTT. Translating gives CSAVGNEKLFF.

The table lists this clone with a few counts. V is TRBV6-2 or TRBV6-3 and J is TRBJ1-2, with D perhaps matching TRBD1 (5 bases). The CDR3 consists of 14 residues. V dropped 2 bases and J dropped 7 bases, with 14 bases sitting between them. Germline lookup yields CDR1 MNHEY and CDR2 SVGEGT. The CDR3 here is CASSYRSWTPGYTF. The CDR3 DNA reads as TGTGCCAGCAGTTACAGAAGCTGGACACCTGGCTACACCTTC.

This clone was counted at least ten times. The chain joins TRBV6-5 to TRBJ2-2; 11 nucleotides line up with TRBD1. The CDR3 spans 17 residues. In germline, CDR1 is MNHEY, CDR2 SVGAGI. The V segment lost 4 bases and the J segment 2 bases; nucleotides outside the gene matches: 6. The chain's CDR3 is CASSWGGTGGNTGELFF. Written as DNA, the CDR3 is TGTGCCAGCAGTTGGGGGGGGACAGGGGGTAACACCGGGGAGCTGTTTTTT.

The V and J genes are TRBV4-3 and TRBJ2-5; tentatively, D is TRBD2 (6 bases). Germline assignment: CDR1 LGHNA and CDR2 YSLEER. V was pared by 0 bases and J by 11 bases, with 13 bases between. The CDR3 loop spans 13 amino acids. CDR3 in amino acids: CASSQERNRGQYF. CDR3 DNA sequence: TGCGCCAGCAGCCAAGAAAGGAATCGGGGGCAGTACTTC.